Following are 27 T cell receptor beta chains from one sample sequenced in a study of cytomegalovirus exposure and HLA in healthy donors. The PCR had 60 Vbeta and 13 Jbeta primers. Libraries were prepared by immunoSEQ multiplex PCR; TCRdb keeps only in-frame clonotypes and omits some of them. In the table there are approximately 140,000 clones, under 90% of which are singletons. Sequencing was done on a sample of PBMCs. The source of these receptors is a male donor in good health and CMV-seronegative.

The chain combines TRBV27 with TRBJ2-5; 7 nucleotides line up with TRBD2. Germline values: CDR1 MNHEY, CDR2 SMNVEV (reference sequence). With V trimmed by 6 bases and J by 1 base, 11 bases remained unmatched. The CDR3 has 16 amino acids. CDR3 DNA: TGTGCCAGCAGGGGGGGACTACGACTTTCCCAAGAGACCCAGTACTTC. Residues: CASRGGLRLSQETQYF.

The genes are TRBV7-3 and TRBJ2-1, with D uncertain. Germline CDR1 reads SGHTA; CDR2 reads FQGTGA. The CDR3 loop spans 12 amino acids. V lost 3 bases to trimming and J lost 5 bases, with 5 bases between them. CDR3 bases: TGTGCCAGCAGCTTGTTAAACAATGAGCAGTTCTTC. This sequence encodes CASSLLNNEQFF. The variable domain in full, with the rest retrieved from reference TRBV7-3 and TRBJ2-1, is GAGVSQTPSNKVTEKGKYVELRCDPISGHTALYWYRQSLGQGPEFLIYFQGTGAADDSGLPNDRFFAVRPEGSVSTLKIQRTERGDSAVYLCASSLLNNEQFFGPGTRLTVL.

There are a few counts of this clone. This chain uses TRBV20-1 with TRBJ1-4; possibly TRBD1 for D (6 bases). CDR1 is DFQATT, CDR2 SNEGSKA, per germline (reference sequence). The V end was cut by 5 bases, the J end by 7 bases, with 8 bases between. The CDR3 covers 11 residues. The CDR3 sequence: CSAWTVEKLFF. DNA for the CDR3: TGCAGTGCTTGGACAGTTGAAAAACTGTTTTTT.

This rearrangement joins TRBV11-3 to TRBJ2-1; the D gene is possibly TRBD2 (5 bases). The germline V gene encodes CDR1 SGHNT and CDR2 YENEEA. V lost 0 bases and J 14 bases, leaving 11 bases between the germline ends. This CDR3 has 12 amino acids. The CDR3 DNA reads TGTGCCAGCAGCTTAGATCGGAGGAGGAAGTTCTTC. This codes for CASSLDRRRKFF.

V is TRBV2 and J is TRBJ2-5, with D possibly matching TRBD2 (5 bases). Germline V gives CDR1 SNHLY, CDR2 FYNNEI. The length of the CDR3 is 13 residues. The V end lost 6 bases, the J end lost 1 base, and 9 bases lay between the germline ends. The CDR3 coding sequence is TGTGCCAGCAGGCCCGGGGTCCAAGAGACCCAGTACTTC. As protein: CASRPGVQETQYF. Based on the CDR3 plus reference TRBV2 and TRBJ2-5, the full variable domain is EPEVTQTPSHQVTQMGQEVILRCVPISNHLYFYWYRQILGQKVEFLVSFYNNEISEKSEIFDDQFSVERPDGSNFTLKIRSTKLEDSAMYFCASRPGVQETQYFGPGTRLLVL.

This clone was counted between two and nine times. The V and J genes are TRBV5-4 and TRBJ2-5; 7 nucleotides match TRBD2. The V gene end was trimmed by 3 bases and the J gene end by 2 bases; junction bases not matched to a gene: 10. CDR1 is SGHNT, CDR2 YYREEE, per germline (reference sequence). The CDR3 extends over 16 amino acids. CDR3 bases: TGTGCCAGCAGCTACCCACTGGCGGGGGTGCAAGAGACCCAGTACTTC. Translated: CASSYPLAGVQETQYF.

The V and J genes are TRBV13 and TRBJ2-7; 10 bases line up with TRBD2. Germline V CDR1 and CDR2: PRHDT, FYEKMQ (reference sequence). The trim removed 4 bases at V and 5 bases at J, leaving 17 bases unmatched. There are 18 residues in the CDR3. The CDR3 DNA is TGTGCCAGCAGCTCGCGGACCTACAGCGGGAGGGCCAAGGACGAGCAGTACTTC. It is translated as CASSSRTYSGRAKDEQYF.

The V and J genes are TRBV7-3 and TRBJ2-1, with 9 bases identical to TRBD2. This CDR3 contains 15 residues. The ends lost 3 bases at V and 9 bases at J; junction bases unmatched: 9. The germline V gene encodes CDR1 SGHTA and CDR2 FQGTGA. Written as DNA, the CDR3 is TGTGCCAGCAGCTTGGAACCTAGCGGGATCGGTGAGCAGTTCTTC. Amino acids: CASSLEPSGIGEQFF.

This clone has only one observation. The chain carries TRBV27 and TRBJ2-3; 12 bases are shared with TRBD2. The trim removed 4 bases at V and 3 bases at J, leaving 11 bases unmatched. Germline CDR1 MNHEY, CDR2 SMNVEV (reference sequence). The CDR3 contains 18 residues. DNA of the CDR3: TGTGCCAGCAGTTCGGCTAGCGGGAGGGGAACCCTAACAGATACGCAGTATTTT. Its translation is CASSSASGRGTLTDTQYF.

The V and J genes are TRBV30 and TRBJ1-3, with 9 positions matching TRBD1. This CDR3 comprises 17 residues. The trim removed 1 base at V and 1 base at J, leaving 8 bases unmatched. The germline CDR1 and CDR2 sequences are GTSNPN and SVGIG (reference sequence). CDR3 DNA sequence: TGTGCCTGGAGTGGCCCGGGGACAGGGAGATCTGGAAACACCATATATTTT. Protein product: CAWSGPGTGRSGNTIYF.

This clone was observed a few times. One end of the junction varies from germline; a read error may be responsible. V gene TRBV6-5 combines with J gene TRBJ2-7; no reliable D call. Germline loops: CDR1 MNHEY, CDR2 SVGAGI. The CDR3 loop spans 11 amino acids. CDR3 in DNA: TGTGCCAGCAGTTACTCCAACGAGCAGTACTTC. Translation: CASSYSNEQYF.

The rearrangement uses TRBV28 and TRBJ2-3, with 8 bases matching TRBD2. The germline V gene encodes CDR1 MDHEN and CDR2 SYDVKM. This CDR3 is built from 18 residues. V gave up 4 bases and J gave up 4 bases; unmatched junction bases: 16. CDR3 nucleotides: TGTGCCAGCAGTTCCCTGGAGTACAGCGGGGGAGGGGCAGATACGCAGTATTTT. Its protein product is CASSSLEYSGGGADTQYF.

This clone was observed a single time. This CDR3 reads CASSLERGTSTDTQYF. The CDR3 DNA reads as TGTGCCAGCAGCCTCGAACGGGGAACTAGCACAGATACGCAGTATTTT. The chain employs TRBV14 and TRBJ2-3, with a weak D call TRBD2 (5 bases). V lost 4 bases and J lost 0, with 14 bases in between. Germline CDR1 is SGHDN and CDR2 is FVKESK. This CDR3 has 16 amino acids.

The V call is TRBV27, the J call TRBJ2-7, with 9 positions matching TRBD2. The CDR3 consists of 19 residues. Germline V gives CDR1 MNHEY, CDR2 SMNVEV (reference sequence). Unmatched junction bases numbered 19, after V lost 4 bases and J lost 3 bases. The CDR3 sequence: CASSSNPASLVAGVYEQYF. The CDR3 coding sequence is TGTGCCAGCAGTTCAAATCCTGCGTCGTTGGTAGCGGGAGTCTACGAGCAGTACTTC.

CDR3 DNA: TGTGCCAGCAGCGTAGGAATCCAGACTGAAGCTTTCTTT. Translated: CASSVGIQTEAFF. The J gene is TRBJ1-1, the V gene TRBV9; D unclear. With 0 bases removed from V and 5 bases from J, the gap between germline ends came to 8 bases. Germline CDR1 SGDLS, CDR2 YYNGEE. The CDR3 length is 13 residues.

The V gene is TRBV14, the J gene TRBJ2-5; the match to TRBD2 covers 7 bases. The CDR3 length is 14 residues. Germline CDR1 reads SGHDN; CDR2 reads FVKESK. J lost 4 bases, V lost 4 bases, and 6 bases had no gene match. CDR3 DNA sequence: TGTGCCAGCAGCCCGGTGGTAGCGGGAGAGACCCAGTACTTC. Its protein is CASSPVVAGETQYF.

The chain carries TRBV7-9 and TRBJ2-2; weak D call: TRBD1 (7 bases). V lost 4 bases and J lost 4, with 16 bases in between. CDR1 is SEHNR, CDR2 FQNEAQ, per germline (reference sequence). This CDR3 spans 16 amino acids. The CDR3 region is CASSWPAGGGTGELFF. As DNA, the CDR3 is TGTGCCAGCAGCTGGCCGGCAGGGGGAGGCACCGGGGAGCTGTTTTTT.

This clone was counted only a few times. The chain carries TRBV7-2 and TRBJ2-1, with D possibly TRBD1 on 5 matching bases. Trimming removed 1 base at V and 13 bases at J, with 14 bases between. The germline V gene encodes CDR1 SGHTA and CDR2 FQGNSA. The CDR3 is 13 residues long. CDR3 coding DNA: TGTGCCAGCAGCTTAGTAGGGGCAAACTACCAGTTCTTC. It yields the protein CASSLVGANYQFF.

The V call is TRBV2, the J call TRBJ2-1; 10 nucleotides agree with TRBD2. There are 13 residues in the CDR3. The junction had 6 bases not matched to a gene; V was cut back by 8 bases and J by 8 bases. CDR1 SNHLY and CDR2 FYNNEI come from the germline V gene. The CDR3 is CASEASGRYEQFF. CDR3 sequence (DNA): TGTGCCAGCGAAGCTAGCGGGAGATATGAGCAGTTCTTC.

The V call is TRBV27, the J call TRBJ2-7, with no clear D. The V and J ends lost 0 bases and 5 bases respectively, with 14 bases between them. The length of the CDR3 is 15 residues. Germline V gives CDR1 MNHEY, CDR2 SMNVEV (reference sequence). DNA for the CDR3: TGTGCCAGCAGTTTATCAGGTCTAGTAAGCAACGAGCAGTACTTC. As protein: CASSLSGLVSNEQYF.

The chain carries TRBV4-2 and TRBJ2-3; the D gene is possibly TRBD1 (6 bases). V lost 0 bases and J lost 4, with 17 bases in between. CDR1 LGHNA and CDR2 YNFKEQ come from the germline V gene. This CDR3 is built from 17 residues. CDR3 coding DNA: TGTGCCAGCAGCCAAGATTGGGGGCGTCAGGGGCCAGATACGCAGTATTTT. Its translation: CASSQDWGRQGPDTQYF.

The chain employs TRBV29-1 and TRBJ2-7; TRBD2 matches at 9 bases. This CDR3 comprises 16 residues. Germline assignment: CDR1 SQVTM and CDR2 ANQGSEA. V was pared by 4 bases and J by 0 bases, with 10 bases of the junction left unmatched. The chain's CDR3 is CSVGWVLAGPSYEQYF. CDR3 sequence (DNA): TGCAGCGTTGGCTGGGTGCTAGCGGGACCCTCCTACGAGCAGTACTTC.

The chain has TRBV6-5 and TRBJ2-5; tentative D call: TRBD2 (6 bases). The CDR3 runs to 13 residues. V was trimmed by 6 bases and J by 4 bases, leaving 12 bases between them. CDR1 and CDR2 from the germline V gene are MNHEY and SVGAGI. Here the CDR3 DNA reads TGTGCCAGCAGCAACCGGGGGAGAGAGACCCAGTACTTC. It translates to CASSNRGRETQYF.

The chain's CDR3 is CASSVGTGATYEQYF. CDR3 nucleotides: TGTGCCAGCAGCGTCGGGACAGGGGCCACCTACGAGCAGTACTTC. This chain uses TRBV9 with TRBJ2-7; 10 bases match TRBD1. The CDR3 loop spans 15 amino acids. Per germline, CDR1 SGDLS and CDR2 YYNGEE. The V and J ends lost 2 bases and 2 bases, in that order; junction bases with no gene match: 4.

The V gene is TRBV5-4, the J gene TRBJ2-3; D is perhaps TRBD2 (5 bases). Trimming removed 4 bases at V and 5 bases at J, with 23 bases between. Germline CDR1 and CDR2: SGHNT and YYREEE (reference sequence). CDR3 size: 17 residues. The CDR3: CASSVGPDSLNRDTQYF. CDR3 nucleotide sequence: TGTGCCAGCAGCGTGGGTCCGGACTCTCTGAACAGAGATACGCAGTATTTT.

The CDR3 nucleotides read TGTGCCAGCAGTTTAAACCCGTGGGGGGTGCGCAATGAGCAGTTCTTC. The encoded protein is CASSLNPWGVRNEQFF. The chain has TRBV27 and TRBJ2-1; maybe TRBD2 (6 bases). This CDR3 comprises 16 residues. Trimming left V 2 bases short and J 6 bases short, with 17 bases between. The germline CDR1 and CDR2 sequences are MNHEY and SMNVEV (reference sequence).

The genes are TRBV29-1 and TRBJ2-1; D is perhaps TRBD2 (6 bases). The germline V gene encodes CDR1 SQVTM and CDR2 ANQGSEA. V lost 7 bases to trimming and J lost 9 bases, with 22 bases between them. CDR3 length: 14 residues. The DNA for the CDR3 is TGCAGCGACAGATTAGCAGGACTCGGGGGTGAGCAGTTCTTC. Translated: CSDRLAGLGGEQFF.